The next 25 T cell receptor beta chains were all read from a single sample in a study of cytomegalovirus exposure and HLA in healthy donors. The PCR ran on 60 Vbeta and 13 Jbeta primers. The repertoire was sequenced with immunoSEQ multiplex PCR; TCRdb's copy has only in-frame clones and lacks some. The data show roughly 150,000 clones, 60% to 85% seen once. The specimen was PBMCs. These receptors all stem from a man in his forties in good health and CMV-seropositive.

The gene calls are TRBV7-8 and TRBJ2-7; weak D call: TRBD1 (5 bases). Trimming shortened V by 1 base and J by 1 base, and 14 bases separated the two germline ends. From germline, CDR1 is SGHVS and CDR2 FQNEAQ. The CDR3 contains 16 residues. The CDR3 nucleotides read TGTGCCAGCAGCTTAGGACCCTCGGCAGGGTCCTACGAGCAGTACTTC. It codes for CASSLGPSAGSYEQYF.

The V call is TRBV18, the J call TRBJ2-7; TRBD1 matches at 9 bases. The CDR3 loop spans 16 amino acids. Trimming removed 6 bases from V and 0 bases from J; junction bases left unmatched: 9. Germline V gene sequence: CDR1 KGHSH, CDR2 LQKENI. The CDR3 DNA reads TGTGCCAGCTCGTCGTCGACAGGGGGTACCTCCTACGAGCAGTACTTC. As protein: CASSSSTGGTSYEQYF.

The chain uses TRBV28 and TRBJ2-7; tentative D call: TRBD1 (5 bases). There are 14 residues in the CDR3. Germline lookup yields CDR1 MDHEN and CDR2 SYDVKM. The ends were cut back, 0 bases at V and 0 bases at J, with 6 bases in the middle. The CDR3 sequence: CASSLWGPSYEQYF. DNA for the CDR3: TGTGCCAGCAGTTTATGGGGGCCCTCCTACGAGCAGTACTTC.

The chain links TRBV5-1 to TRBJ1-1, with D possibly matching TRBD1 (6 bases). The CDR3 contains 12 residues. The V gene lost 4 bases and the J gene lost 4 bases, with 8 bases spanning the gap. Germline CDR1 and CDR2: SGHRS and YFSETQ. CDR3 amino acids: CASSRDTTEAFF. The CDR3 nucleotides are TGCGCCAGCAGCAGGGACACCACTGAAGCTTTCTTT.

The CDR3 DNA is TGTGCCAGCAGTCCATCCCCCCAAAACACCGGGGAGCTGTTTTTT. Amino acid sequence: CASSPSPQNTGELFF. The genes are TRBV6-1 and TRBJ2-2; D is uncertain. V was trimmed by 5 bases and J by 2 bases, leaving 12 bases between them. Per the germline V gene, CDR1 is MNHNS and CDR2 is SASEGT. The CDR3 covers 15 residues.

The V call is TRBV9, the J call TRBJ2-7; the match to TRBD2 covers 10 bases. V trimming: 0 bases; J trimming: 1 base; junction bases outside the gene matches: 10. CDR3 length: 18 residues. Germline-derived CDR1 and CDR2 are SGDLS and YYNGEE. In nucleotides, the CDR3 is TGTGCCAGCAGCGTAGGTATGGGTAGCGGGAGGAGGTCCTACGAGCAGTACTTC. This gives the protein CASSVGMGSGRRSYEQYF.

The chain uses TRBV27 and TRBJ2-2; TRBD1 matches at 9 bases. V trimming: 6 bases; J trimming: 4 bases; junction bases outside the gene matches: 6. Looked up from germline, CDR1 is MNHEY and CDR2 is SMNVEV (reference sequence). The CDR3 is made up of 15 amino acids. CDR3 region: CASRNRGRVTGELFF. The CDR3 DNA reads as TGTGCCAGCAGGAACAGGGGGCGGGTCACCGGGGAGCTGTTTTTT.

The V call is TRBV27, the J call TRBJ1-4; D unclear. Germline V gene sequence: CDR1 MNHEY, CDR2 SMNVEV (reference sequence). Trimming left V 0 bases short and J 10 bases short, with 12 bases between. The CDR3 runs 14 residues. The CDR3 sequence is CASSLSGALGKLFF. CDR3 nucleotides: TGTGCCAGCAGTTTATCCGGTGCCCTCGGAAAACTGTTTTTT.

The chain uses TRBV7-9 and TRBJ1-5; D is perhaps TRBD1 (5 bases). V lost 4 bases and J 3 bases, leaving 13 bases between the germline ends. Germline CDR1 and CDR2: SEHNR and FQNEAQ (reference sequence). This CDR3 region has 15 residues. CDR3 protein: CASSSGGHLNQPQHF. The CDR3, as DNA: TGTGCCAGCAGCTCCGGCGGACACCTCAATCAGCCCCAGCATTTT.

The chain recombines TRBV18 with TRBJ1-4; 8 bases match TRBD1. Per germline, CDR1 KGHSH and CDR2 LQKENI. The trim removed 6 bases at V and 8 bases at J, leaving 5 bases unmatched. This CDR3 spans 13 amino acids. DNA of the CDR3: TGTGCCAGCTCCTTTGGACAGGGCGAAAAACTGTTTTTT. Its translation: CASSFGQGEKLFF.

This clone turned up a few times. The chain has TRBV27 and TRBJ2-7; 7 bases line up with TRBD1. V shed 6 bases, J shed 3 bases, and the junction held 5 bases outside the gene matches. This CDR3 is built from 13 residues. From germline, CDR1 is MNHEY and CDR2 SMNVEV (reference sequence). The CDR3 here is CASRGDSSYEQYF. In DNA form, the CDR3 reads TGTGCCAGCAGAGGGGACAGCAGCTACGAGCAGTACTTC.

This chain joins TRBV28 and TRBJ2-3; TRBD2 agrees at 11 bases. In germline, CDR1 is MDHEN, CDR2 SYDVKM. The CDR3 totals 18 residues. V trimming: 2 bases; J trimming: 8 bases; junction bases outside the gene matches: 15. DNA for the CDR3: TGTGCCAGCAGTTTAAGGGTGGGACTAGCGGTTTCCAGAAGTACGCAGTATTTT. It encodes CASSLRVGLAVSRSTQYF.

V gene TRBV15 combines with J gene TRBJ2-7; 10 bases are a match to TRBD2. This CDR3 has 16 amino acids. CDR1 and CDR2 from the germline V gene are LNHNV and YYDKDF (reference sequence). Trimming at V came to 0 bases and at J to 3 bases, leaving 5 bases not matched to a gene. The CDR3 is CATSRDRAGGVYEQYF. For the CDR3, the DNA is TGTGCCACCAGCAGAGATCGAGCGGGAGGGGTCTACGAGCAGTACTTC.

The rearrangement uses TRBV5-1 and TRBJ2-3; 7 nucleotides align to TRBD1. From germline, CDR1 is SGHRS and CDR2 YFSETQ. Losses at the gene ends were 6 bases for V and 6 bases for J; bases not matched to a gene: 13. This CDR3 spans 15 amino acids. Here the CDR3 reads CASTLTVQTGDTQYF. DNA of the CDR3: TGCGCCAGCACGCTAACGGTACAGACAGGGGATACGCAGTATTTT.

This chain uses TRBV10-3 with TRBJ1-2; weak D call: TRBD1 (5 bases). Germline values: CDR1 ENHRY, CDR2 SYGVKD. The CDR3 has 13 amino acids. The ends were cut back, 2 bases at V and 5 bases at J, with 9 bases in the middle. Written as DNA, the CDR3 is TGTGCCATCAGTGAGACAGGCTTATATGGCTACACCTTC. Translation gives CAISETGLYGYTF.

The V gene is TRBV14, the J gene TRBJ2-7; 12 nucleotides match TRBD2. V lost 5 bases, J lost 1 base, and 3 bases stayed unmatched. This CDR3 is built from 15 residues. The germline V gene encodes CDR1 SGHDN and CDR2 FVKESK. CDR3 sequence reads: CASSFTSGGSYEQYF. Written as DNA, the CDR3 is TGTGCCAGCAGCTTCACTAGCGGGGGGTCCTACGAGCAGTACTTC.

This chain uses TRBV5-6 with TRBJ1-2; no clear D. The CDR3 spans 13 residues. V dropped 5 bases and J dropped 0 bases, with 8 bases sitting between them. Germline loops: CDR1 SGHDT, CDR2 YYEEEE. CDR3 loop: CASSNSPNYGYTF. As DNA, the CDR3 is TGTGCCAGCAGTAACAGTCCTAACTATGGCTACACCTTC.

In its sample, this clone was seen once. This chain connects TRBV5-1 to TRBJ2-2; 8 positions match TRBD2. J was trimmed by 5 bases and V by 0 bases; bases with no gene match: 3. Looked up from germline, CDR1 is SGHRS and CDR2 is YFSETQ. The CDR3 extends over 15 amino acids. The CDR3 reads CASSLGPSGTGELFF. CDR3 nucleotide sequence: TGCGCCAGCAGCTTGGGGCCTAGCGGGACCGGGGAGCTGTTTTTT.

The rearrangement links TRBV7-9 to TRBJ1-1; no clear D. V was clipped by 2 bases and J by 0 bases, with 4 bases between them. The CDR3 length is 13 residues. CDR1 SEHNR and CDR2 FQNEAQ come from the germline V gene (reference sequence). The CDR3 spells CASSLSLNTEAFF. CDR3 DNA: TGTGCCAGCAGCTTATCTCTGAACACTGAAGCTTTCTTT. Supplemented by reference TRBV7-9 and TRBJ1-1, the full variable domain reads DTGVSQNPRHKITKRGQNVTFRCDPISEHNRLYWYRQTLGQGPEFLTYFQNEAQLEKSRLLSDRFSAERPKGSFSTLEIQRTEQGDSAMYLCASSLSLNTEAFFGQGTRLTVV.

This clone was seen a single time. The chain employs TRBV15 and TRBJ2-7, with TRBD1 identical over 8 bases. V shed 0 bases and J 7 bases; nucleotides not matched to a gene: 5. The CDR3 covers 14 residues. Germline V lookup: CDR1 LNHNV, CDR2 YYDKDF (reference sequence). The CDR3 DNA follows: TGTGCCACCAGCAGAGATCGGGGGACAGGAGAGCAGTACTTC. As protein: CATSRDRGTGEQYF. Using reference TRBV15 and TRBJ2-7 for the parts outside the CDR3, the full variable domain is DAMVIQNPRYQVTQFGKPVTLSCSQTLNHNVMYWYQQKSSQAPKLLFHYYDKDFNNEADTPDNFQSRRPNTSFCFLDIRSPGLGDTAMYLCATSRDRGTGEQYFGPGTRLTVT.

This clone was detected only a few times. This rearrangement joins TRBV2 to TRBJ1-1, with a weak D call TRBD1 (5 bases). The CDR3 has 17 amino acids. Trimming removed 2 bases from V and 7 bases from J, with 23 bases in between. Germline CDR1 SNHLY, CDR2 FYNNEI. The CDR3 here is CASSEYRGDWDYGEAFF. CDR3 DNA sequence: TGTGCCAGCAGTGAATATAGGGGTGATTGGGATTACGGTGAAGCTTTCTTT.

This chain links TRBV11-2 with TRBJ2-2; no firm D call. The CDR3 sequence is 14 residues long. CDR1 is SGHAT and CDR2 is FQNNGV in the germline V gene. Trimming removed 1 base at V and 3 bases at J, with 6 bases between. For the CDR3, the DNA is TGTGCCAGCAGCTTAGTACGGTACACCGGGGAGCTGTTTTTT. This translates into CASSLVRYTGELFF.

The chain joins TRBV19 to TRBJ1-2; D remains ambiguous. Trimming pared 7 bases from V and 5 bases from J, leaving 8 bases between. CDR1 and CDR2 (germline): LNHDA, SQIVND (reference sequence). There are 11 residues in the CDR3. The CDR3 DNA sequence: TGTGCCAGTACCGACGGGTATGGCTACACCTTC. This sequence encodes CASTDGYGYTF.

This sequence joins TRBV10-3 and TRBJ2-3; 10 nucleotides align to TRBD1. The trim removed 7 bases at V and 5 bases at J, leaving 6 bases unmatched. The germline V gene encodes CDR1 ENHRY and CDR2 SYGVKD. The CDR3 sequence is 14 residues long. The CDR3 sequence: CAINDRGQVDTQYF. DNA for the CDR3: TGTGCCATCAATGACAGGGGGCAAGTAGATACGCAGTATTTT.

Only one count was recorded for this clone. The chain is built from TRBV28 and TRBJ2-7, with 13 bases fitting TRBD2. This CDR3 is 19 amino acids long. Germline CDR1 and CDR2: MDHEN and SYDVKM. V dropped 3 bases and J dropped 5; count of bases not matched to a gene: 16. The CDR3 is CASSFDPRTSGGFRNEQYF. The CDR3 DNA reads TGTGCCAGCAGTTTCGACCCCAGGACTAGCGGGGGTTTTCGGAACGAGCAGTACTTC.